Presented here are 20 T cell receptor beta chains from one specimen sequenced in a study of CD8+CD57+ T cells in acquired aplastic anemia. The patients chosen for sequencing had shown expansion of CD8+CD57+ cells (detected by flow cytometry). Genomic DNA acted as the template from which TCR beta VDJ combination and CDR3 sequence profiling were carried out. TCRdb reprocessed the reads with MiXCR, giving one entry per CDR3 protein. The table includes 80,000 or so distinct CDR3 sequences, roughly three quarters detected once. Sequencing was performed on sorted CD4+, CD8+, or CD8+CD57+ T cells (not recorded which) from PBMCs. All receptors come from a human donor with aplastic anemia.

V and J are TRBV7-9 and TRBJ1-4; a possible D gene is TRBD1 (5 bases). The length of the CDR3 is 15 residues. The germline V gene has CDR1 SEHNR and CDR2 FQNEAQ (reference sequence). V lost 5 bases to trimming and J lost 7 bases, with 17 bases between them. This CDR3 is CASSRTQGLVEKLFF. DNA of the CDR3: TGTGCCAGCAGCCGGACTCAGGGACTGGTTGAAAAACTGTTTTTT.

In this sample, this clonotype turned up a few times. The genes are TRBV10-3 and TRBJ1-5; the match to TRBD1 covers 9 bases. CDR3 length: 12 residues. Trimming at V came to 10 bases and at J to 6 bases, leaving 4 bases not matched to a gene. Germline V gives CDR1 ENHRY, CDR2 SYGVKD. For the CDR3, the DNA is TGTGCCACCGGGACAGGGTTTCAGCCCCAGCATTTT. This codes for CATGTGFQPQHF.

The chain combines TRBV7-6 with TRBJ1-5; TRBD1 matches at 8 bases. J lost 5 bases, V lost 5 bases, and 2 bases had no gene match. The CDR3 sequence is 13 residues long. CDR1 is SGHVS, CDR2 FNYEAQ, per germline. CDR3 nucleotide sequence: TGTGCCAGCAGCCTGACAGGGGATCAGCCCCAGCATTTT. Translated: CASSLTGDQPQHF.

The chain recombines TRBV15 with TRBJ2-7, with 8 bases identical to TRBD1. The CDR3 covers 14 residues. V gave up 3 bases and J gave up 5 bases; unmatched junction bases: 6. Germline V gives CDR1 LNHNV, CDR2 YYDKDF (reference sequence). CDR3: CATSRNDRGHEQYF. For the CDR3, the DNA is TGTGCCACCAGCAGGAACGACAGGGGCCACGAGCAGTACTTC.

This clonotype was counted a single time. The V call is TRBV27, the J call TRBJ2-5; D call uncertain. CDR1 is MNHEY and CDR2 is SMNVEV in the germline V gene (reference sequence). V shed 5 bases and J shed 2 bases, with 12 bases lying between them. The CDR3 has 14 amino acids. CDR3 loop: CASSRINMQETQYF. For the CDR3, the DNA is TGTGCCAGCAGTCGAATCAACATGCAAGAGACCCAGTACTTC.

The chain employs TRBV15 and TRBJ2-6, with D unresolved. The CDR3 consists of 16 residues. V lost 0 bases and J lost 0, with 6 bases in between. CDR1 is LNHNV and CDR2 is YYDKDF in the germline V gene (reference sequence). DNA for the CDR3: TGTGCCACCAGCAGAGAGACGGGCTCTGGGGCCAACGTCCTGACTTTC. Amino acids: CATSRETGSGANVLTF.

The chain links TRBV20-1 to TRBJ1-2, with TRBD1 as a possible D gene (5 bases). Germline V lookup: CDR1 DFQATT, CDR2 SNEGSKA (reference sequence). V shed 3 bases and J shed 8 bases, with 16 bases lying between them. The CDR3 loop spans 13 amino acids. This CDR3 reads CSASSPDNEGYTF. For the CDR3, the DNA is TGCAGTGCTAGTTCCCCGGACAACGAGGGCTACACCTTC.

This clonotype is a singleton in its sample. V is TRBV7-9 and J is TRBJ2-5; 7 nucleotides align to TRBD2. From germline, CDR1 is SEHNR and CDR2 FQNEAQ (reference sequence). V lost 5 bases, J lost 0 bases, and 6 bases stayed unmatched. This CDR3 region has 15 residues. Here the CDR3 reads CASSPSGANQETQYF. For the CDR3, the DNA is TGTGCCAGCAGCCCGAGCGGGGCTAACCAAGAGACCCAGTACTTC.

This chain joins TRBV9 and TRBJ1-6, with 7 bases fitting TRBD1. Germline V gene data show CDR1 as SGDLS and CDR2 as YYNGEE. The CDR3 length is 16 residues. V lost 3 bases to trimming and J lost 6 bases; unmatched junction nucleotides: 9. CDR3 residues: CASSADRAGTNSPLHF. The CDR3 nucleotides are TGTGCCAGCAGCGCCGACAGGGCAGGAACTAATTCACCCCTCCACTTT.

The rearrangement joins TRBV9 to TRBJ2-2, with D possibly being TRBD1 or TRBD2 (6 bases each). CDR3 length equals 14 residues. The germline V and J ends were trimmed by 4 bases and 9 bases, with 16 bases remaining between them. Germline V gene sequence: CDR1 SGDLS, CDR2 YYNGEE. CDR3 bases: TGTGCCAGCAGCCCCGGTGGGGGGCGTTGGGAGCTGTTTTTT. Its protein is CASSPGGGRWELFF.

In its sample, this clonotype was seen once. This rearrangement joins TRBV6-4 to TRBJ1-4, with unresolved D. Germline CDR1 and CDR2: MRHNA and SNTAGT. Deletions cut 3 bases from V and 5 bases from J, with 13 bases between. The CDR3 runs to 15 residues. The CDR3 protein is CASSEDMGSNEKLFF. CDR3 coding DNA: TGTGCCAGCAGTGAAGACATGGGTTCAAATGAAAAACTGTTTTTT.

CDR3 residues: CASRPGNQETQYF. The DNA for the CDR3 is TGCGCCAGCCGTCCTGGTAACCAAGAGACCCAGTACTTC. The chain employs TRBV10-2 and TRBJ2-5; D not resolved. The CDR3 extends over 13 amino acids. Germline CDR1 reads WSHSY; CDR2 reads SAAADI. V was cut by 8 bases and J by 0 bases, with 10 bases left in between.

The chain couples TRBV2 to TRBJ2-7; D uncertain. The CDR3 is 10 residues long. Between the trimmed V and J ends, which lost 10 bases and 5 bases, there was a span of 9 bases. Germline assignment: CDR1 SNHLY and CDR2 FYNNEI. CDR3 in DNA: TGTGCCACCGGTGGGAACGAGCAGTACTTC. It is translated as CATGGNEQYF.

This chain links TRBV29-1 with TRBJ1-1; D is undetermined. V lost 5 bases and J 0 bases, leaving 4 bases between the germline ends. The CDR3 totals 11 residues. CDR1 and CDR2 from the germline V gene are SQVTM and ANQGSEA. CDR3 sequence (DNA): TGCAGCGTTTTGCTGAACACTGAAGCTTTCTTT. It translates to CSVLLNTEAFF.

The rearrangement links TRBV20-1 to TRBJ1-2; D may be TRBD1 (5 bases). The ends were cut back, 7 bases at V and 1 base at J, with 7 bases in the middle. This CDR3 has 11 amino acids. Looked up from germline, CDR1 is DFQATT and CDR2 is SNEGSKA (reference sequence). CDR3 bases: TGCAGTGGGGACTATAACTATGGCTACACCTTC. Residues: CSGDYNYGYTF.

The CDR3 reads CSARASGNRGSPLHF. The CDR3 region has the DNA TGCAGTGCTAGAGCTTCAGGGAATCGGGGCTCACCCCTCCACTTT. The rearrangement uses TRBV20-1 and TRBJ1-6; D may be TRBD1 (5 bases). V dropped 1 base and J dropped 10 bases, with 17 bases sitting between them. The CDR3 spans 15 residues. Germline V gene data show CDR1 as DFQATT and CDR2 as SNEGSKA (reference sequence).

V and J are TRBV2 and TRBJ2-7, with 7 bases that match TRBD2. The CDR3 is made up of 14 amino acids. The V gene's germline CDR1 is SNHLY and CDR2 FYNNEI. Trimming took 6 bases from V and 3 from J; bases not matched to a gene: 8. The CDR3 sequence is CASSLGGDLYEQYF. The CDR3 DNA is TGTGCCAGCAGCCTGGGGGGGGACCTCTACGAGCAGTACTTC.

About this clonotype: At one of its ends the junction is not consistent with the germline gene, which may arise from a read error. This sequence joins TRBV10-3 and TRBJ1-1, with a tentative D call TRBD1 (6 bases). This CDR3 is 15 amino acids long. Per the germline V gene, CDR1 is ENHRY and CDR2 is SYGVKD. The CDR3 DNA sequence: TGTGCCAGCAGTTCGAGCGTGGGGGCGAGCACTGAAGCTTTCTTT. As protein: CASSSSVGASTEAFF.

The chain employs TRBV15 and TRBJ2-1, with D uncertain. V was shortened by 7 bases and J by 7 bases, with 11 bases between the two germline ends. In germline, CDR1 is LNHNV, CDR2 YYDKDF (reference sequence). This CDR3 is 12 amino acids long. CDR3 sequence reads: CATNRDGNEQFF. The CDR3 nucleotides are TGTGCCACCAATCGTGATGGGAATGAGCAGTTCTTC.

The chain couples TRBV7-9 to TRBJ1-5; D remains unclear. This CDR3 is 12 amino acids long. V was shortened by 2 bases and J by 3 bases, with 2 bases between the two germline ends. CDR1 and CDR2 from the germline V gene are SEHNR and FQNEAQ (reference sequence). In DNA, the CDR3 is TGTGCCAGCAGCTTATTCAATCAGCCCCAGCATTTT. Translated: CASSLFNQPQHF.